Listed below are T cell receptor beta chains from one sample, sequenced in a study of blood T cells in healthy people across ages. TCRdb independently ran MiXCR on the 5' RACE reads; one entry per CDR3 protein. This sample yields fewer than 1.5 million distinct CDR3 sequences, of which 40% to 50% are seen a single time; around 8% belongs to the top ten. What was sequenced was blood. The receptors shown here come from a woman in her late teens or twenties in good health. CDR3s include the opening cysteine and the closing phenylalanine or tryptophan. D genes are given only for firm matches. Clone size is not always given. Where it is, it says once, few, many or a class for expanded clones.

J: TRBJ2-3; size: few; D: -; V: TRBV3-1; DNA: TGTGCCAGCAGCGAAGGATCAAGCGGTACAGATACGCAGTATTTT; CDR3: CASSEGSSGTDTQYF
J: TRBJ2-7; size: -; D: TRBD2; V: TRBV5-5; DNA: TGTGCCAGCAGCCCTCCCGCGGGACTAATCGTCTACGAGCAGTACTTC; CDR3: CASSPPAGLIVYEQYF
J: TRBJ1-2; size: few; D: -; V: TRBV25-1; DNA: TGTGCCAGCAGTGAATGGCAGGGGCAGGGCTATGGCTACACCTTC; CDR3: CASSEWQGQGYGYTF
J: TRBJ2-7; size: -; D: -; V: TRBV5-5; DNA: TGTGCCAGCAGCTTGATCCCAGGGCCCTACGAGCAGTACTTC; CDR3: CASSLIPGPYEQYF
J: TRBJ1-5; size: few; D: TRBD1; V: TRBV6-5; DNA: TGTGCCAGCAAACCGGGACAGGGAAATCAGCCCCAGCATTTT; CDR3: CASKPGQGNQPQHF
J: TRBJ2-7; size: few; D: TRBD1; V: TRBV7-9; DNA: TGTGCCAGCAGCACCACGACAGGGAGCTACGAGCAGTACTTC; CDR3: CASSTTTGSYEQYF
J: TRBJ2-5; size: few; D: TRBD2; V: TRBV7-9; DNA: TGTGCCAGCAGCTTACCCCCGGGACTAGCGGACCTATCCAAAGAGACCCAGTACTTC; CDR3: CASSLPPGLADLSKETQYF
J: TRBJ1-5; size: -; D: -; V: TRBV20-1; DNA: TGCAGTGCTAGCTCCAATTGGGCAGGGGACTTAGGGAATCAGCCCCAGCATTTT; CDR3: CSASSNWAGDLGNQPQHF
J: TRBJ2-5; size: few; D: -; V: TRBV4-1; DNA: TGCGCCAGCAGCCAAGGTTCTCGTGTTGAGACCCAGTACTTC; CDR3: CASSQGSRVETQYF
J: TRBJ2-7; size: many; D: TRBD2; V: TRBV6-5; DNA: TGTGCCAGCAGATCCTTAGCGGGCTCCTACGAGCAGTACTTC; CDR3: CASRSLAGSYEQYF
J: TRBJ2-7; size: -; D: -; V: TRBV6-5; DNA: TGTGCCAGCAGTCCGGGGCGGGCAGCTTACGAGCAGTACTTC; CDR3: CASSPGRAAYEQYF
J: TRBJ1-6; size: -; D: -; V: TRBV6-1; DNA: TGTGCCAGCAGTCCACAGAGCGGATTGGATTCACCCCTCCACTTT; CDR3: CASSPQSGLDSPLHF
J: TRBJ2-1; size: -; D: TRBD1; V: TRBV20-1; DNA: TGCAGTGCTGAGGAAGACAGGGGTTTGAATGAGCAGTTCTTC; CDR3: CSAEEDRGLNEQFF
J: TRBJ1-2; size: many; D: -; V: TRBV20-1; DNA: TGCAGTGCTAGAGATGGGCAGGGTAACTATGGCTACACCTTC; CDR3: CSARDGQGNYGYTF
J: TRBJ2-5; size: few; D: -; V: TRBV9; DNA: TGTGCCAGCAGCGTAGGAGCCGGGGGCGGGGGAGAGACCCAGTACTTC; CDR3: CASSVGAGGGGETQYF
J: TRBJ2-7; size: -; D: TRBD1; V: TRBV7-8; DNA: TGTGCCAGCAGCTTAGCTGGGTTAGGACAGGGCTACGAGCAGTACTTC; CDR3: CASSLAGLGQGYEQYF
J: TRBJ2-5; size: few; D: -; V: TRBV20-1; DNA: TGCAGTGCCCAGTCCCAAGGGGAGACCACACGAGAGACCCAGTACTTC; CDR3: CSAQSQGETTRETQYF
J: TRBJ1-5; size: few; D: -; V: TRBV28; DNA: TGTGCCAGCGCCTTGGGGGGTACGGGCAATCAGCCCCAGCATTTT; CDR3: CASALGGTGNQPQHF
J: TRBJ2-3; size: -; D: -; V: TRBV2; DNA: TGTGCCAGCAGTGGATGGTCCATGGGGGCTAGCACAGATACGCAGTATTTT; CDR3: CASSGWSMGASTDTQYF
J: TRBJ2-1; size: -; D: -; V: TRBV19; DNA: TGTGCCAGTAGTATAACAGGGAATGAGCAGTTCTTC; CDR3: CASSITGNEQFF
J: TRBJ1-2; size: -; D: -; V: TRBV5-1; DNA: TGCGCCAGCAGCTGGGATGGGGACCCTAACTATGGCTACACCTTC; CDR3: CASSWDGDPNYGYTF
J: TRBJ2-5; size: -; D: -; V: TRBV10-1; DNA: TGCGCCAGCAGTGATGTGGGGTCCGGGGAGACCCAGTACTTC; CDR3: CASSDVGSGETQYF
J: TRBJ2-7; size: few; D: TRBD2; V: TRBV6-2/TRBV6-3; DNA: TGTGCCAGCAGTTACCCCTCGTGGACTAGCGGGAGTTCCTACGAGCAGTACTTC; CDR3: CASSYPSWTSGSSYEQYF